This T cell receptor beta chain was captured by sequencing in a study of shared clonotypes between healthy human individuals. Sequenced by immunoSEQ multiplex PCR; TCRdb stores in-frame clones only, minus some. The data contain about 500,000 clones, approximately 71% of them seen just once; the ten biggest clones take up around 12%. The study enrolled healthy HIV-negative adults without recent acute infections or vaccinations as donors. Tens of millions of PBMCs supplied genomic DNA for unsorted samples. Study outcomes and limitations: The expectation was that sequencing depth would affect clonotype sharing among donors. The study drew on few donors, limiting represented genetic and exposure-history diversity.

V lost 4 bases to trimming and J lost 5 bases, with 17 bases between them. This CDR3 region has 16 residues. Germline V CDR1 and CDR2: MNHEY, SVGAGI. About this clone itself: The antigen is not known.

The origin of this receptor is a woman between 40 and 50 years old in good health. Some clones in this sample may be carry-over from other donors' samples. The chain recombines TRBV6-5 with TRBJ1-4; D perhaps matches TRBD1 (6 bases). Sequenced sample: PBMCs. CDR3 protein: CASSFLTTGSNEKLFF. The CDR3 DNA reads TGTGCCAGCAGTTTTCTGACGACAGGTTCAAATGAAAAACTGTTTTTT.